This is a list of T cell receptor beta chains from one sample in a study of long-term antiretroviral therapy in people with HIV. Assay used: immunoSEQ multiplex PCR; TCRdb lists only in-frame clones, some missing. The table includes around 25,000 clones, about 90% detected once. Material: unsorted PBMCs, obtained about 4.3 years after starting antiretroviral therapy. All receptors derive from a man aged 25-45 years with HIV. Both conserved end residues are part of each CDR3. Each record gives: J gene, V gene, CDR3 protein.

>TRBJ2-7|TRBV6-5
CASSYAQASYEQYF
>TRBJ1-5|TRBV7-9
CASSLGDRPQHF
>TRBJ2-5|TRBV6-1
CASSGWVETQYF
>TRBJ2-7|TRBV1
CTSSQDIRSGRDEQYF
>TRBJ2-5|TRBV4-1
CASSQEFGLAGGPEQETQYF
>TRBJ1-1|TRBV9
CASSVGTAPNTEAFF
>TRBJ1-2|TRBV13
CASSLGTGYGYTF
>TRBJ2-1|TRBV27
CASSLRAGPAFYNEQFF
>TRBJ2-7|TRBV6-5
CASSLGQGHEQYF
>TRBJ2-7|TRBV27
CASSSADGITYEQYF
>TRBJ2-3|TRBV5-1
CASRGGGPPDTQYF
>TRBJ1-2|TRBV5-1
CASSLAGASYGYTF
>TRBJ1-3|TRBV9
CASSVAGAYSGNTIYF
>TRBJ2-1|TRBV13
CASSLGTHEQFF
>TRBJ2-7|TRBV18
CASSFRLAGGTYEQYF
>TRBJ2-6|TRBV6-6
CASSYTGANVLTF
>TRBJ2-2|TRBV11-3
CASSSRAAGELFF
>TRBJ2-3|TRBV5-4
CASSLSPGTSTDTQYF
>TRBJ2-3|TRBV5-4
CASSLTSGLNTQYF
>TRBJ2-1|TRBV9
CASSVVGTRGYNEQFF
>TRBJ2-5|TRBV10-3
CAISPSGREETQYF
>TRBJ2-7|TRBV30
CAWVRMSSYEQYF
>TRBJ1-2|TRBV4-2
CASSQGDNYGYTF
>TRBJ2-2|TRBV5-1
CASSLVLGTGATGELFF